Listed here are 25 T cell receptor beta chains from one sample, sequenced in a study of cytomegalovirus exposure and HLA in healthy donors. 60 Vbeta and 13 Jbeta primers were used in PCR. Generated by immunoSEQ multiplex PCR, the TCRdb table keeps only in-frame clones and is missing some. The sample lists approximately 220,000 clones; around 76% were seen once. The specimen was PBMCs. The receptor set was obtained from a middle-aged man in good health and CMV-seropositive.

The chain carries TRBV29-1 and TRBJ2-7; TRBD2 matches at 8 bases. The V gene end was trimmed by 7 bases and the J gene end by 2 bases; junction bases not matched to a gene: 13. CDR1 is SQVTM and CDR2 is ANQGSEA in the germline V gene. There are 15 residues in the CDR3. CDR3 DNA sequence: TGCAGCGCCACAATCCGGGGGGGGCCAACCTACGAGCAGTACTTC. It yields the protein CSATIRGGPTYEQYF.

The chain is built from TRBV30 and TRBJ2-1, with D possibly being TRBD2 (5 bases). V lost 2 bases to trimming and J lost 4 bases, with 6 bases between them. CDR1 is GTSNPN, CDR2 SVGIG, per germline (reference sequence). This CDR3 spans 12 amino acids. The CDR3 sequence is CAWSSGYNEQFF. The DNA for the CDR3 is TGTGCCTGGAGTAGCGGATACAATGAGCAGTTCTTC. Using reference TRBV30 and TRBJ2-1 for the parts outside the CDR3, the full variable domain is SQTIHQWPATLVQPVGSPLSLECTVEGTSNPNLYWYRQAAGRGLQLLFYSVGIGQISSEVPQNLSASRPQDRQFILSSKKLLLSDSGFYLCAWSSGYNEQFFGPGTRLTVL.

The gene calls are TRBV5-6 and TRBJ2-1, with 11 bases lining up with TRBD2. The CDR3 runs 17 residues. Germline CDR1 and CDR2: SGHDT and YYEEEE. After removal of 4 bases from V and 6 bases from J, the junction contained 12 bases not matched to a gene. The CDR3 DNA reads TGTGCCAGCAGCCTAATCTACCTAGCGGGAGGCAGCAATGAGCAGTTCTTC. Its protein product is CASSLIYLAGGSNEQFF.

This chain uses TRBV5-1 with TRBJ2-1; D not certain. The germline V gene has CDR1 SGHRS and CDR2 YFSETQ. Trimming took off 6 bases at V and 5 bases at J, with 21 bases between the two ends. The CDR3 extends over 16 amino acids. This chain's CDR3 is CASTESRPRRHNEQFF. The CDR3 coding sequence is TGCGCCAGCACAGAATCTAGACCGAGAAGGCACAATGAGCAGTTCTTC.

The chain recombines TRBV7-2 with TRBJ1-2; D remains ambiguous. CDR1 is SGHTA, CDR2 FQGNSA, per germline. The CDR3 runs 14 residues. The ends were cut back, 5 bases at V and 4 bases at J, with 14 bases in the middle. The CDR3 DNA is TGTGCCAGCAGCATGGACCCAGGAGGCTATGGCTACACCTTC. It yields the protein CASSMDPGGYGYTF.

The chain is built from TRBV5-4 and TRBJ2-5, with 8 nucleotides matching TRBD1. This CDR3 has 14 amino acids. J gave up 5 bases and V 4 bases, and 7 bases lay outside the gene matches. The germline V gene has CDR1 SGHNT and CDR2 YYREEE (reference sequence). The CDR3, as DNA: TGTGCCAGCAGCGAGTCAGGGGGCGGGGAGACCCAGTACTTC. This sequence encodes CASSESGGGETQYF.

The chain is built from TRBV27 and TRBJ2-7; weak D call: TRBD1 (5 bases). The germline CDR1 and CDR2 sequences are MNHEY and SMNVEV (reference sequence). CDR3 size: 15 residues. V was clipped by 7 bases and J by 2 bases, with 18 bases between them. The CDR3 DNA follows: TGTGCCAGCATCAATCTGGCGAAAGGGGCCTACGAGCAGTACTTC. Translated: CASINLAKGAYEQYF.

The chain joins TRBV5-5 to TRBJ1-5, with D possibly TRBD1 on 5 matching bases. V was cut by 3 bases and J by 4 bases, with 17 bases left in between. CDR1 is SGHKS and CDR2 is YYEKEE in the germline V gene (reference sequence). This CDR3 is built from 16 residues. The DNA for the CDR3 is TGTGCCAGCAGCTCGTTAGGGGCAGGCGATAATCAGCCCCAGCATTTT. It yields the protein CASSSLGAGDNQPQHF. Full variable domain (missing parts from reference TRBV5-5 and TRBJ1-5): DAGVTQSPTHLIKTRGQQVTLRCSPISGHKSVSWYQQVLGQGPQFIFQYYEKEERGRGNFPDRFSARQFPNYSSELNVNALLLGDSALYLCASSSLGAGDNQPQHFGDGTRLSIL.

The chain carries TRBV15 and TRBJ2-5, with 8 bases aligning to TRBD1. Per the germline V gene, CDR1 is LNHNV and CDR2 is YYDKDF (reference sequence). CDR3 size: 14 residues. The trim removed 4 bases at V and 4 bases at J, leaving 5 bases unmatched. Here the CDR3 reads CATSTFRGRETQYF. The CDR3, as DNA: TGTGCCACCAGCACCTTCAGGGGGCGAGAGACCCAGTACTTC.

This clone was detected a few times. The chain recombines TRBV9 with TRBJ2-2; the D gene is possibly TRBD2 (5 bases). V was pared by 0 bases and J by 4 bases, with 7 bases between. The CDR3 covers 14 residues. Germline V CDR1 and CDR2: SGDLS, YYNGEE. This CDR3 is CASSVGRGTGELFF. In DNA, the CDR3 is TGTGCCAGCAGCGTAGGACGGGGCACCGGGGAGCTGTTTTTT.

DNA of the CDR3: TGCGCCAGCAGCTCCCGGGGGGGACTCCCGACAGATACGCAGTATTTT. Its protein is CASSSRGGLPTDTQYF. The chain couples TRBV5-1 to TRBJ2-3; 8 bases agree with TRBD2. Germline assignment: CDR1 SGHRS and CDR2 YFSETQ. The CDR3 sequence is 16 residues long. Trimming at V came to 3 bases and at J to 3 bases, leaving 9 bases not matched to a gene. Together with reference TRBV5-1 and TRBJ2-3, the CDR3 gives the full variable domain: KAGVTQTPRYLIKTRGQQVTLSCSPISGHRSVSWYQQTPGQGLQFLFEYFSETQRNKGNFPGRFSGRQFSNSRSEMNVSTLELGDSALYLCASSSRGGLPTDTQYFGPGTRLTVL.

This clone came up a few times. The V and J genes are TRBV9 and TRBJ2-7; perhaps TRBD2 as D (6 bases). Trimming cost V 0 bases and J 7 bases, with 11 bases left between them. This CDR3 spans 13 amino acids. Germline values: CDR1 SGDLS, CDR2 YYNGEE. The CDR3 reads CASSVGPAGEQYV. The CDR3 DNA reads as TGTGCCAGCAGCGTAGGCCCAGCGGGTGAGCAGTACGTC.

The sample holds a few counts of this clone. The rearrangement joins TRBV4-1 to TRBJ2-1, with 13 bases that match TRBD2. CDR1 is MGHRA and CDR2 is YSYEKL in the germline V gene. The CDR3 extends over 20 amino acids. With V trimmed by 1 base and J by 0 bases, 9 bases remained unmatched. The CDR3 sequence is CASSQAGTSGTLSSYNEQFF. CDR3 bases: TGCGCCAGCAGCCAAGCCGGGACTAGCGGGACCTTAAGCTCCTACAATGAGCAGTTCTTC.

V gene TRBV5-1 combines with J gene TRBJ2-2, with 7 bases matching TRBD1. This CDR3 contains 14 residues. The V gene's germline CDR1 is SGHRS and CDR2 YFSETQ. J lost 6 bases, V lost 4 bases, and 6 bases had no gene match. The chain's CDR3 is CASSTGQVPGELFF. The CDR3 DNA sequence: TGCGCCAGCAGCACCGGACAGGTGCCCGGGGAGCTGTTTTTT.

The chain links TRBV5-4 to TRBJ2-3; D is perhaps TRBD2 (5 bases). The germline V gene has CDR1 SGHNT and CDR2 YYREEE (reference sequence). This CDR3 spans 14 amino acids. The V and J ends lost 1 base and 9 bases respectively, with 15 bases between them. As DNA, the CDR3 is TGTGCCAGCAGCTTGTGGACTGGCCAAGTAACGCAGTATTTT. Protein product: CASSLWTGQVTQYF.

V is TRBV2 and J is TRBJ1-1; no clear D. The CDR3 has 15 amino acids. The V gene's germline CDR1 is SNHLY and CDR2 FYNNEI. Trimming removed 6 bases from V and 1 base from J, with 15 bases in between. CDR3 coding DNA: TGTGCCAGCAGCCTCCCCGTGCGGGGGAACACTGAAGCTTTCTTT. This sequence encodes CASSLPVRGNTEAFF.

J is TRBJ2-3 and V is TRBV6-5; 7 nucleotides align to TRBD2. J was trimmed by 3 bases and V by 6 bases; bases with no gene match: 6. Germline CDR1 MNHEY, CDR2 SVGAGI. The CDR3 consists of 14 residues. The CDR3 DNA follows: TGTGCCAGCAGGACGACTAGCTGGACAGATACGCAGTATTTT. Its translation is CASRTTSWTDTQYF.

Details on this clone: The same CDR3 can be traced to other DNA sequences in this sample. The gene calls are TRBV7-9 and TRBJ2-3; 9 bases are a match to TRBD2. With V trimmed by 4 bases and J by 4 bases, 3 bases remained unmatched. The CDR3 has 14 amino acids. Germline loops: CDR1 SEHNR, CDR2 FQNEAQ (reference sequence). The CDR3 sequence is CASSSGLAADTQYF. The CDR3 bases are TGTGCCAGCAGCTCGGGACTAGCTGCAGATACGCAGTATTTT.

This clone turned up a few times. The V and J genes are TRBV6-1 and TRBJ2-5, with TRBD2 identical over 9 bases. Germline trimming cut 3 bases from V and 9 bases from J; bases unmatched to any gene: 11. The CDR3 runs to 15 residues. Germline CDR1 is MNHNS and CDR2 is SASEGT. DNA of the CDR3: TGTGCCAGCAGTGATAGCGGGAGTGGTTTTGTGGCCCAGTACTTC. This encodes CASSDSGSGFVAQYF.

This chain uses TRBV2 with TRBJ2-3; 7 bases line up with TRBD2. Trimming cost V 6 bases and J 0 bases; bases outside gene matches: 3. Germline V gene lookup returns CDR1 SNHLY and CDR2 FYNNEI. The CDR3 extends over 14 amino acids. CDR3 loop: CASRGGTSTDTQYF. DNA for the CDR3: TGTGCCAGCAGGGGGGGGACTAGCACAGATACGCAGTATTTT. Variable domain in full (rest from reference TRBV2 and TRBJ2-3): EPEVTQTPSHQVTQMGQEVILRCVPISNHLYFYWYRQILGQKVEFLVSFYNNEISEKSEIFDDQFSVERPDGSNFTLKIRSTKLEDSAMYFCASRGGTSTDTQYFGPGTRLTVL.

The sample holds one count of this clone. The V and J genes are TRBV27 and TRBJ1-2, with a possible D match to TRBD1 (6 bases). V lost 7 bases to trimming and J lost 1 base, with 16 bases between them. CDR1 and CDR2 (germline): MNHEY, SMNVEV (reference sequence). The CDR3 contains 15 residues. This chain's CDR3 is CASKKGQSLNYGYTF. The CDR3 DNA follows: TGTGCCAGCAAAAAAGGACAGAGCCTTAACTATGGCTACACCTTC.

This sequence joins TRBV6-5 and TRBJ1-2; D is possibly TRBD1 (6 bases). V lost 6 bases and J lost 4, with 18 bases in between. The CDR3 contains 15 residues. From germline, CDR1 is MNHEY and CDR2 SVGAGI. CDR3 sequence: CASSRSRTGSYGYTF. The CDR3 DNA reads as TGTGCCAGCAGCCGCAGCCGAACAGGGAGCTATGGCTACACCTTC.

This clone showed up just a few times. The chain employs TRBV13 and TRBJ2-7, with 10 bases identical to TRBD1. The length of the CDR3 is 16 residues. V shed 5 bases, J shed 4 bases, and the junction held 11 bases outside the gene matches. Germline-derived CDR1 and CDR2 are PRHDT and FYEKMQ (reference sequence). The CDR3 protein is CASSPYPGTGDYEQYF. CDR3 bases: TGTGCCAGCAGCCCCTACCCCGGGACAGGGGATTACGAGCAGTACTTC. The whole variable domain, remainder taken from reference TRBV13 and TRBJ2-7, is AAGVIQSPRHLIKEKRETATLKCYPIPRHDTVYWYQQGPGQDPQFLISFYEKMQSDKGSIPDRFSAQQFSDYHSELNMSSLELGDSALYFCASSPYPGTGDYEQYFGPGTRLTVT.

Only one count was recorded for this clone. The chain recombines TRBV6-1 with TRBJ2-7; the D gene is possibly TRBD1 (6 bases). The germline CDR1 and CDR2 sequences are MNHNS and SASEGT. Trimming left V 7 bases short and J 1 base short, with 17 bases between. The CDR3 sequence is 15 residues long. The CDR3 sequence: CASTRASTGSYEQYF. The CDR3 nucleotides are TGTGCCAGCACCAGAGCATCGACAGGATCCTACGAGCAGTACTTC.

The chain links TRBV19 to TRBJ2-2; the D gene is possibly TRBD1 (5 bases). CDR1 is LNHDA, CDR2 SQIVND, per germline (reference sequence). The CDR3 spans 14 residues. The V and J ends lost 5 bases and 4 bases respectively, with 11 bases between them. The chain's CDR3 is CASSWGSVTGELFF. As DNA, the CDR3 is TGTGCCAGTAGTTGGGGCTCCGTCACCGGGGAGCTGTTTTTT.